The 22 T cell receptor beta chains reported below all come from one sample, sequenced in a study of blood T cell repertoires in COVID-19. Generated by immunoSEQ multiplex PCR, the TCRdb table keeps only in-frame clones and is missing some. This sample has about 57,000 clones, with 75% to 90% found just once. Sequencing was done on a sample of peripheral blood. The receptors were gathered from a woman aged 80 or older with COVID-19, enrolled during active disease.

This clone was seen only once. V gene TRBV21-1 combines with J gene TRBJ1-4; TRBD1 is taken as the D call from the table, unchecked against the DNA. TRBV21-1 is reported as a pseudogene. The CDR3 spans 17 residues. Here the CDR3 reads CASSKDWDRAFNEKLFF. CDR3 DNA sequence: TGTGCCAGCAGCAAAGATTGGGACAGGGCCTTTAATGAAAAACTGTTTTTT.

This sequence joins TRBV7-9 and TRBJ1-1; perhaps TRBD1 as D (5 bases). Deletions cut 4 bases from V and 3 bases from J, with 12 bases between. Germline CDR1 and CDR2: SEHNR and FQNEAQ (reference sequence). CDR3 size: 14 residues. Here the CDR3 DNA reads TGTGCCAGCAGCTCGCGGGACCCCGACACTGAAGCTTTCTTT. Translation gives CASSSRDPDTEAFF.

On this clone itself: Other DNA sequences in this sample translate to the same CDR3. The J gene is TRBJ2-7, the V gene TRBV27; 8 bases agree with TRBD1. V shed 5 bases and J 4 bases; nucleotides not matched to a gene: 4. The V gene's germline CDR1 is MNHEY and CDR2 SMNVEV (reference sequence). This CDR3 comprises 13 residues. CDR3 loop: CASSRTGLYEQYF. The CDR3 DNA reads as TGTGCCAGCAGTAGGACAGGGTTGTACGAGCAGTACTTC.

The chain recombines TRBV27 with TRBJ2-1; 7 bases map to TRBD1. This CDR3 contains 14 residues. Germline lookup yields CDR1 MNHEY and CDR2 SMNVEV (reference sequence). V lost 3 bases, J lost 3 bases, and 2 bases stayed unmatched. The CDR3 loop reads CASSLDRSYNEQFF. The CDR3 DNA reads as TGTGCCAGCAGTTTGGACAGGAGCTACAATGAGCAGTTCTTC.

CDR3 in DNA: TGTGCCAGCAGCCAGCCGACAGGGGGCAGTAGGACCGGGGAGCTGTTTTTT. Translated, it gives CASSQPTGGSRTGELFF. The chain combines TRBV3-1 (or the pseudogene TRBV3-2) with TRBJ2-2; 10 nucleotides line up with TRBD1. With V trimmed by 3 bases and J by 5 bases, 9 bases remained unmatched. Germline loops: CDR1 LGHDT, CDR2 YNNKEL (reference sequence). This CDR3 contains 17 residues.

V usage is TRBV5-1 and J usage is TRBJ2-3, with 12 bases aligning to TRBD1. The CDR3 sequence is 16 residues long. The germline CDR1 and CDR2 sequences are SGHRS and YFSETQ. J gave up 5 bases and V 2 bases, and 6 bases lay outside the gene matches. The CDR3 spells CASSFRDRGQIDTQYF. DNA of the CDR3: TGCGCCAGCAGCTTCCGGGACAGGGGGCAGATAGATACGCAGTATTTT.

The chain has TRBV3-1 (or the pseudogene TRBV3-2) and TRBJ2-2; possible D gene TRBD2, 6 bases. Trimming cost V 2 bases and J 5 bases, with 9 bases left between them. The CDR3 spans 14 residues. The germline V gene has CDR1 LGHDT and CDR2 YNNKEL (reference sequence). This chain's CDR3 is CASSQRGLTGELFF. Written as DNA, the CDR3 is TGTGCCAGCAGCCAAAGGGGACTTACCGGGGAGCTGTTTTTT.

The V gene is TRBV30, the J gene TRBJ2-2; 8 nucleotides match TRBD2. V was clipped by 0 bases and J by 6 bases; unmatched bases: 6. The length of the CDR3 is 15 residues. CDR1 and CDR2 (germline): GTSNPN, SVGIG (reference sequence). CDR3 sequence reads: CAWSVRAGGPGELFF. In DNA, the CDR3 is TGTGCCTGGAGTGTAAGGGCGGGGGGCCCCGGGGAGCTGTTTTTT.

This clone was observed once. The rearrangement uses TRBV6-5 and TRBJ2-7, with 7 positions matching TRBD1. From germline, CDR1 is MNHEY and CDR2 SVGAGI. The CDR3 length is 13 residues. J lost 1 base, V lost 5 bases, and 2 bases had no gene match. CDR3: CASSRQGSYEQYF. CDR3 nucleotides: TGTGCCAGCAGTAGACAGGGATCCTACGAGCAGTACTTC.

This chain uses TRBV18 with TRBJ2-5; TRBD2 agrees at 9 bases. The CDR3 length is 17 residues. V shed 4 bases and J 2 bases; nucleotides not matched to a gene: 11. Germline values: CDR1 KGHSH, CDR2 LQKENI. The CDR3 reads CASSLLTGTSNQETQYF. DNA of the CDR3: TGTGCCAGCTCACTGCTCACCGGGACTAGCAATCAAGAGACCCAGTACTTC.

The CDR3 region has the DNA TGTGCCAGCAGTTACAGGACAGGGGGACCAAATTCACCCCTCCACTTT. It is translated as CASSYRTGGPNSPLHF. The chain combines TRBV6-5 with TRBJ1-6; 10 bases fit TRBD1. Per the germline V gene, CDR1 is MNHEY and CDR2 is SVGAGI. V dropped 2 bases and J dropped 7; count of bases not matched to a gene: 5. The CDR3 loop spans 16 amino acids.

The V call is TRBV5-1, the J call TRBJ2-1, with 9 bases identical to TRBD1. CDR3 length: 15 residues. V shed 1 base, J shed 7 bases, and the junction held 6 bases outside the gene matches. The germline CDR1 and CDR2 sequences are SGHRS and YFSETQ. The CDR3 DNA reads as TGCGCCAGCAGCTTGTCGCGGACAGGGGTGAATGAGCAGTTCTTC. It is translated as CASSLSRTGVNEQFF.

This chain connects TRBV9 to TRBJ2-3; possibly TRBD2 for D (6 bases). The CDR3 is 15 amino acids. CDR1 is SGDLS, CDR2 YYNGEE, per germline. Trimming took 0 bases from V and 2 from J, leaving 10 bases between them. CDR3 sequence reads: CASSVGRGPTDTQYF. CDR3 coding DNA: TGTGCCAGCAGCGTAGGGCGGGGACCCACAGATACGCAGTATTTT.

This chain joins TRBV7-2 and TRBJ2-7, with D maybe TRBD2 (6 bases). Trimming pared 4 bases from V and 4 bases from J, leaving 11 bases between. This CDR3 comprises 13 residues. Germline values: CDR1 SGHTA, CDR2 FQGNSA. CDR3 sequence (DNA): TGTGCCAGCAGCTCTCTGGCGGGGTACGAGCAGTACTTC. It yields the protein CASSSLAGYEQYF. The whole variable domain, filled in from reference TRBV7-2 and TRBJ2-7, reads GAGVSQSPSNKVTEKGKDVELRCDPISGHTALYWYRQSLGQGLEFLIYFQGNSAPDKSGLPSDRFSAERTGGSVSTLTIQRTQQEDSAVYLCASSSLAGYEQYFGPGTRLTVT.

This sequence joins TRBV28 and TRBJ1-3, with no clear D. Trimming cost V 2 bases and J 8 bases, with 10 bases left between them. The CDR3 runs to 13 residues. CDR1 MDHEN and CDR2 SYDVKM come from the germline V gene. The DNA for the CDR3 is TGTGCCAGCAGTTTACAGAGGGTTGACACCATATATTTT. Protein: CASSLQRVDTIYF. The whole variable domain, filled in from reference TRBV28 and TRBJ1-3, reads DVKVTQSSRYLVKRTGEKVFLECVQDMDHENMFWYRQDPGLGLRLIYFSYDVKMKEKGDIPEGYSVSREKKERFSLILESASTNQTSMYLCASSLQRVDTIYFGEGSWLTVV.

The CDR3 DNA follows: TGTGCCAGCATCCGGACAGGGAGCACTGAAGCTTTCTTT. This codes for CASIRTGSTEAFF. V gene TRBV6-6 combines with J gene TRBJ1-1; 8 bases line up with TRBD1. Germline V gene data show CDR1 as MNHNY and CDR2 as SVGAGI (reference sequence). The J segment lost 4 bases and the V segment lost 7 bases, leaving 5 bases of the junction unmatched. The CDR3 has 13 residues.

The J gene is TRBJ2-1, the V gene TRBV7-2; possible D gene TRBD1, 7 bases. CDR1 and CDR2 from the germline V gene are SGHTA and FQGNSA. This CDR3 contains 16 residues. Trimming removed 6 bases from V and 7 bases from J, with 22 bases in between. CDR3 bases: TGTGCCAGCAGTTCGCAGGGGGGCAGGGTGAGAAATGAGCAGTTCTTC. Encoded protein: CASSSQGGRVRNEQFF.

This clone was recorded once. The chain recombines TRBV5-1 with TRBJ2-3, with D possibly being TRBD1 (6 bases). CDR3 size: 16 residues. With 4 bases removed from V and 5 bases from J, the gap between germline ends came to 20 bases. The germline V gene has CDR1 SGHRS and CDR2 YFSETQ. CDR3 sequence (DNA): TGCGCCAGCAGCCAAGGGGACACTCGGACGCAAGATACGCAGTATTTT. Translated: CASSQGDTRTQDTQYF.

In nucleotides, the CDR3 is TGTGCCAGCAGTTACCCTAGCGGGGGGGCGGAGACCCAGTACTTC. It encodes CASSYPSGGAETQYF. The chain joins TRBV2 to TRBJ2-5; the match to TRBD2 covers 12 bases. CDR1 is SNHLY and CDR2 is FYNNEI in the germline V gene. V was pared by 5 bases and J by 5 bases, with 6 bases of the junction left unmatched. The CDR3 consists of 15 residues.

V is TRBV7-2 and J is TRBJ2-7; possibly TRBD2 for D (7 bases). The CDR3 extends over 14 amino acids. V shed 0 bases and J shed 2 bases, with 8 bases lying between them. Germline values: CDR1 SGHTA, CDR2 FQGNSA. Written as DNA, the CDR3 is TGTGCCAGCAGCTTAGCAGGGGGGGCCTACGAGCAGTACTTC. This encodes CASSLAGGAYEQYF.

The V gene is TRBV4-1, the J gene TRBJ2-5; weak D call: TRBD2 (5 bases). Trimming took 0 bases from V and 2 from J, leaving 13 bases between them. CDR1 is MGHRA and CDR2 is YSYEKL in the germline V gene. This CDR3 is 16 amino acids long. The CDR3: CASSQEASHLQETQYF. DNA for the CDR3: TGCGCCAGCAGCCAAGAGGCTAGCCATTTACAAGAGACCCAGTACTTC.

The chain employs TRBV5-4 and TRBJ2-7, with 10 bases identical to TRBD1. The CDR3 consists of 14 residues. Unmatched junction bases numbered 7, after V lost 4 bases and J lost 6 bases. Germline values: CDR1 SGHNT, CDR2 YYREEE (reference sequence). In DNA, the CDR3 is TGTGCCAGCAGCGCCGGGACAGGGGTGGGCGAGCAGTACTTC. Translating gives CASSAGTGVGEQYF.